Included here is one T cell receptor beta chain sequence, with context. Its target is not known. This CDR3 has 13 residues. Germline-derived CDR1 and CDR2 are SQVTM and ANQGSEA. With 2 bases clipped from V and 7 bases from J, the junction kept 5 bases outside the gene matches. This specimen comes from a study of T cell responses to AZD1222 COVID-19 vaccine. Findings and limits, study-wide: Researchers took repertoire samples only after the peak T cell response had come. Targets within unmutated variant regions were reportedly found for nearly half of spike-specific TCRs. Clonal diversity was possibly underestimated, and the donors were mostly white British, with more females.

Profiled with immunoSEQ multiplex PCR; TCRdb holds only in-frame clones, not every one. Among 89,000 or so clones listed, approximately 86% were seen once. V usage is TRBV29-1 and J usage is TRBJ2-7, with 10 bases fitting TRBD1. The TCR comes from an adult who received the AZD1222 COVID-19 vaccine. This material consisted of peripheral blood, taken 28 days after the second AZD1222 dose. The CDR3 nucleotides read TGCAGCGTTGAAAGCGACAGGGGGCAAGAGCAGTACTTC. This sequence encodes CSVESDRGQEQYF.